A selection of T cell receptor beta chains follows, all from one sample in a study of blood T cell repertoires in COVID-19. Data came from immunoSEQ multiplex PCR; TCRdb stores just in-frame clones and leaves some out. The sample gives some 140,000 clones, roughly 84% of which show up once; 1.4% to 1.5% is in the top ten. Material for sequencing was peripheral blood. All receptors come from a man aged 55 to 70 with acute or convalescent COVID-19. Both conserved end residues are part of each CDR3. The D gene is left open where the match is weak. Part of the rows lack a size; the others show once, few, many or a class for expanded clones.

cdr3_aa: CASSYRGGTEAFF
cdr3_nt: TGTGCCAGCAGTTACAGGGGGGGCACTGAAGCTTTCTTT
j_call: TRBJ1-1
v_call: TRBV6-5
d_call: -
clone_size: -

cdr3_aa: CASSQSGRAVVGEQFF
cdr3_nt: TGTGCCAGCAGCCAAAGCGGGAGGGCTGTAGTGGGGGAGCAGTTCTTC
j_call: TRBJ2-1
v_call: TRBV3-1/TRBV3-2
d_call: TRBD2
clone_size: -

cdr3_aa: CAISEASGQGNYNSPLHF
cdr3_nt: TGTGCCATCAGTGAAGCCTCAGGACAGGGGAACTATAATTCACCCCTCCACTTT
j_call: TRBJ1-6
v_call: TRBV10-3
d_call: TRBD1
clone_size: -

cdr3_aa: CASSSVRQSTNEKLFF
cdr3_nt: TGTGCCAGCAGCTCGGTTCGACAGTCAACTAATGAAAAACTGTTTTTT
j_call: TRBJ1-4
v_call: TRBV5-6
d_call: -
clone_size: -

cdr3_aa: CASTLRSGNSEKLFF
cdr3_nt: TGTGCCAGCACCCTACGGTCCGGGAACAGTGAAAAACTGTTTTTT
j_call: TRBJ1-4
v_call: TRBV28
d_call: -
clone_size: -

cdr3_aa: CASSFGGQTQETQYF
cdr3_nt: TGCGCCAGCAGCTTCGGAGGCCAGACCCAAGAGACCCAGTACTTC
j_call: TRBJ2-5
v_call: TRBV5-1
d_call: -
clone_size: -

cdr3_aa: CASSLFGTDNQPQHF
cdr3_nt: TGTGCCAGCAGCTTATTCGGGACAGACAATCAGCCCCAGCATTTT
j_call: TRBJ1-5
v_call: TRBV7-9
d_call: TRBD1
clone_size: many

cdr3_aa: CASSTGLVSAGELFF
cdr3_nt: TGTGCCAGCAGCACAGGACTAGTCAGCGCCGGGGAGCTGTTTTTT
j_call: TRBJ2-2
v_call: TRBV5-4
d_call: TRBD2
clone_size: -

cdr3_aa: CASSEQGSREKLFF
cdr3_nt: TGTGCCAGTAGTGAACAGGGATCGCGGGAAAAACTGTTTTTT
j_call: TRBJ1-4
v_call: TRBV19
d_call: -
clone_size: -

cdr3_aa: CASSHPGRDRRYNEQFF
cdr3_nt: TGCGCCAGCAGCCACCCTGGCCGGGACAGGAGATACAATGAGCAGTTCTTC
j_call: TRBJ2-1
v_call: TRBV4-1
d_call: TRBD1
clone_size: few

cdr3_aa: CASSLGAGGSYEQYF
cdr3_nt: TGTGCCAGCAGCTTAGGGGCAGGGGGATCCTACGAGCAGTACTTC
j_call: TRBJ2-7
v_call: TRBV7-6
d_call: TRBD1
clone_size: once

cdr3_aa: CASSQQQGPTQYF
cdr3_nt: TGTGCCAGCAGCCAACAACAGGGCCCTACGCAGTATTTT
j_call: TRBJ2-3
v_call: TRBV3-1/TRBV3-2
d_call: -
clone_size: -

cdr3_aa: CAISESDLPDRVEAEAFF
cdr3_nt: TGTGCCATCAGTGAGTCCGATCTACCGGACAGGGTGGAGGCTGAAGCTTTCTTT
j_call: TRBJ1-1
v_call: TRBV10-3
d_call: TRBD1
clone_size: -

cdr3_aa: CASSEAGWDRGSKETQYF
cdr3_nt: TGTGCCAGCAGTGAAGCAGGCTGGGACAGGGGATCGAAAGAGACCCAGTACTTC
j_call: TRBJ2-5
v_call: TRBV6-1
d_call: TRBD1
clone_size: -

cdr3_aa: CASSNRQLAGSHNEQFF
cdr3_nt: TGTGCCAGCAGCAACCGGCAACTAGCGGGGTCCCACAATGAGCAGTTCTTC
j_call: TRBJ2-1
v_call: TRBV27
d_call: TRBD2
clone_size: few

cdr3_aa: CASSTSGGDYEQYF
cdr3_nt: TGCGCCAGCAGCACTAGCGGGGGCGACTACGAGCAGTACTTC
j_call: TRBJ2-7
v_call: TRBV5-1
d_call: TRBD2
clone_size: -

cdr3_aa: CASSAGSLVGPQHF
cdr3_nt: TGTGCCAGTAGTGCAGGGTCTTTAGTAGGGCCCCAGCATTTT
j_call: TRBJ1-5
v_call: TRBV19
d_call: -
clone_size: once

cdr3_aa: CASSPDRSGANVLTF
cdr3_nt: TGTGCCAGCAGCCCGGACAGGTCTGGGGCCAACGTCCTGACTTTC
j_call: TRBJ2-6
v_call: TRBV6-5
d_call: TRBD1
clone_size: -

cdr3_aa: CASSPRGSEQYF
cdr3_nt: TGTGCCAGCTCACCAAGGGGGTCCGAGCAGTACTTC
j_call: TRBJ2-7
v_call: TRBV18
d_call: -
clone_size: -

cdr3_aa: CASSPLDNLQGYTF
cdr3_nt: TGTGCCAGCTCACCATTGGACAACTTACAGGGCTACACCTTC
j_call: TRBJ1-2
v_call: TRBV18
d_call: -
clone_size: -

cdr3_aa: CTSSQVRVRDRDNTGELFF
cdr3_nt: TGCACCAGCAGCCAAGTTAGAGTCCGGGACAGAGATAACACCGGGGAGCTGTTTTTT
j_call: TRBJ2-2
v_call: TRBV1
d_call: -
clone_size: -

cdr3_aa: CASSPWTVDYEQYF
cdr3_nt: TGTGCCAGCAGCCCCTGGACAGTCGACTACGAGCAGTACTTC
j_call: TRBJ2-7
v_call: TRBV2
d_call: -
clone_size: -

cdr3_aa: CASSVQVRSTEAFF
cdr3_nt: TGTGCCAGCAGTGTACAGGTTAGGAGCACTGAAGCTTTCTTT
j_call: TRBJ1-1
v_call: TRBV2
d_call: -
clone_size: -

cdr3_aa: CASRQDNSPLHF
cdr3_nt: TGTGCCAGCAGACAGGATAATTCACCCCTCCACTTT
j_call: TRBJ1-6
v_call: TRBV2
d_call: -
clone_size: -

cdr3_aa: CASSPGTGVETQYF
cdr3_nt: TGTGCCAGCTCACCCGGGACAGGGGTGGAGACCCAGTACTTC
j_call: TRBJ2-5
v_call: TRBV18
d_call: TRBD1
clone_size: -

cdr3_aa: CATSDSGRGNTIYF
cdr3_nt: TGTGCCACCAGTGATTCTGGGAGAGGAAACACCATATATTTT
j_call: TRBJ1-3
v_call: TRBV24-1
d_call: -
clone_size: -

cdr3_aa: CASSLQGAHGYTF
cdr3_nt: TGTGCCAGCAGCTTGCAGGGGGCCCATGGCTACACCTTC
j_call: TRBJ1-2
v_call: TRBV5-4
d_call: TRBD1
clone_size: once

cdr3_aa: CAISGSTGNLRPGNTIYF
cdr3_nt: TGTGCCATCAGTGGAAGCACAGGGAACCTCAGGCCTGGAAACACCATATATTTT
j_call: TRBJ1-3
v_call: TRBV10-3
d_call: -
clone_size: -

cdr3_aa: CASSQEGRGVEQYF
cdr3_nt: TGTGCCAGCAGCCAAGAGGGGCGGGGGGTCGAGCAGTACTTC
j_call: TRBJ2-7
v_call: TRBV3-1/TRBV3-2
d_call: TRBD2
clone_size: once

cdr3_aa: CASSPQGRELNNEQFF
cdr3_nt: TGCGCCAGCAGCCCCCAGGGGCGGGAGTTGAACAATGAGCAGTTCTTC
j_call: TRBJ2-1
v_call: TRBV5-1
d_call: -
clone_size: -

cdr3_aa: CAISESLINYGYTF
cdr3_nt: TGTGCCATCAGTGAGTCGTTAATTAACTATGGCTACACCTTC
j_call: TRBJ1-2
v_call: TRBV10-3
d_call: -
clone_size: -

cdr3_aa: CASSSRVRQYF
cdr3_nt: TGTGCCAGCAGTTCTCGGGTACGGCAGTACTTC
j_call: TRBJ2-7
v_call: TRBV12-3/TRBV12-4
d_call: -
clone_size: -

cdr3_aa: CSVETSGRGEQFF
cdr3_nt: TGCAGCGTTGAGACGAGCGGGAGAGGGGAGCAGTTCTTC
j_call: TRBJ2-1
v_call: TRBV29-1
d_call: TRBD2
clone_size: -

cdr3_aa: CASRGRVPSYEQYF
cdr3_nt: TGTGCCAGTAGGGGCAGAGTACCCTCCTACGAGCAGTACTTC
j_call: TRBJ2-7
v_call: TRBV19
d_call: -
clone_size: few

cdr3_aa: CASSIETGYTGELFF
cdr3_nt: TGTGCCAGTAGTATCGAGACAGGGTACACCGGGGAGCTGTTTTTT
j_call: TRBJ2-2
v_call: TRBV19
d_call: TRBD1
clone_size: few

cdr3_aa: CASSFSGGWGEQFF
cdr3_nt: TGTGCCAGCAGCTTCTCAGGGGGCTGGGGTGAGCAGTTCTTC
j_call: TRBJ2-1
v_call: TRBV7-9
d_call: TRBD1
clone_size: -

cdr3_aa: CATSDPTGGTNYGYTF
cdr3_nt: TGTGCCACCAGTGACCCGACAGGGGGTACTAACTATGGCTACACCTTC
j_call: TRBJ1-2
v_call: TRBV24-1
d_call: TRBD1
clone_size: -

cdr3_aa: CASTSGTGWGQPQHF
cdr3_nt: TGTGCCAGCACAAGCGGGACAGGGTGGGGACAGCCCCAGCATTTT
j_call: TRBJ1-5
v_call: TRBV19
d_call: TRBD1
clone_size: once

cdr3_aa: CATSDPGQGISNEQFF
cdr3_nt: TGTGCCACCAGTGATCCCGGACAGGGGATCAGCAATGAGCAGTTCTTC
j_call: TRBJ2-1
v_call: TRBV24-1
d_call: TRBD1
clone_size: -